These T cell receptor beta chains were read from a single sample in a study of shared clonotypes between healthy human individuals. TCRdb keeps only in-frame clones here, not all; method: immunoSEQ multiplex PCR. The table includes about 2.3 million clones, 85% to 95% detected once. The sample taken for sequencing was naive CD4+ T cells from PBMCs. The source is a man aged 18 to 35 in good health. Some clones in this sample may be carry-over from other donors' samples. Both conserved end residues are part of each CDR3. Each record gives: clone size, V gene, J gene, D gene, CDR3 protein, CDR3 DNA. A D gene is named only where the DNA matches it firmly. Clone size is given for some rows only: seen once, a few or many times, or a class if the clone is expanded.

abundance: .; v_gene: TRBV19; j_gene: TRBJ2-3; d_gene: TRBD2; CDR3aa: CASSIPPGTSGGVTDTQYF; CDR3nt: TGTGCCAGTAGTATACCCCCCGGGACTAGCGGGGGCGTGACAGATACGCAGTATTTT
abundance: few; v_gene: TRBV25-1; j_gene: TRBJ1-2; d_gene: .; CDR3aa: CASSELGNGYTF; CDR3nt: TGTGCCAGCAGTGAACTTGGGAATGGCTACACCTTC
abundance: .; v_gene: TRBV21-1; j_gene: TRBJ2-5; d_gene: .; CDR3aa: CASSKRSQREGRETQYF; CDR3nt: TGTGCCAGCAGCAAACGCTCTCAGCGGGAGGGCCGGGAGACCCAGTACTTC
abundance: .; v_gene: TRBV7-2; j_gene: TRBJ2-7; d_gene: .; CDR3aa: CASSLGRPYEQYF; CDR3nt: TGTGCCAGCAGCTTAGGCAGACCCTACGAGCAGTACTTC
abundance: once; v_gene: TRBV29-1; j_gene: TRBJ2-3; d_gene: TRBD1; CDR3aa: CSAYRQGDTQYF; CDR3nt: TGCAGCGCCTACAGACAGGGGGATACGCAGTATTTT
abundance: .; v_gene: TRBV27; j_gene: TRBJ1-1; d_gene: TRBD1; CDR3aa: CASSSPQGWDTEAFF; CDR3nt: TGTGCCAGCAGTTCACCACAGGGGTGGGACACTGAAGCTTTCTTT
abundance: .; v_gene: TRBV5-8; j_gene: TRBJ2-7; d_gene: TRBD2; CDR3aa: CASSFLLAGGFREQYF; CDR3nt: TGTGCCAGCAGCTTCTTACTAGCGGGAGGTTTTCGGGAGCAGTACTTC
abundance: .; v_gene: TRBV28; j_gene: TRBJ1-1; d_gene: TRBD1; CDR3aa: CASNYRGNTEAFF; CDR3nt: TGTGCCAGCAATTACAGGGGGAACACTGAAGCTTTCTTT
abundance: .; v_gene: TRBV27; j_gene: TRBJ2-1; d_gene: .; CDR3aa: CASSSQGGSSYNEQFF; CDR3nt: TGTGCCAGCAGCTCCCAGGGGGGTAGCTCCTACAATGAGCAGTTCTTC
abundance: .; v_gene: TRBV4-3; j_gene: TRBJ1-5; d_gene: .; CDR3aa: CASSQDVQGHQPQHF; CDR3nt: TGCGCCAGCAGCCAGGACGTGCAGGGACATCAGCCCCAGCATTTT
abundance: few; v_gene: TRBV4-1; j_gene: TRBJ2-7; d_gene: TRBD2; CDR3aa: CASSHNAGTSGGEQYF; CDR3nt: TGCGCCAGCAGCCATAATGCCGGGACTAGCGGGGGGGAGCAGTACTTC
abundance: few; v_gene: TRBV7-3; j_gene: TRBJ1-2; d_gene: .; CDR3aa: CASSSQANYGYTF; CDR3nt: TGTGCCAGCAGCTCACAAGCTAACTATGGCTACACCTTC
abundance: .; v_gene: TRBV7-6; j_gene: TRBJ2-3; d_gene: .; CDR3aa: CASSPLRGRGSTDTQYF; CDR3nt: TGTGCCAGCAGCCCCCTCCGGGGGCGGGGGTCCACAGATACGCAGTATTTT
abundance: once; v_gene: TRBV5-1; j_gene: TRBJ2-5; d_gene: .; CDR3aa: CASSRGLQETQYF; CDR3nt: TGCGCCAGCAGCCGAGGGCTCCAAGAGACCCAGTACTTC
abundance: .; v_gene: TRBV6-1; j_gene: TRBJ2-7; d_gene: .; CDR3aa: CASSEAGHPSYEQYF; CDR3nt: TGTGCCAGCAGTGAAGCGGGACACCCCTCCTACGAGCAGTACTTC
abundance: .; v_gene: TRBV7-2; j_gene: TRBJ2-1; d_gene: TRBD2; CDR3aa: CASRYTGTSGYNEQFF; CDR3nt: TGTGCCAGCAGATATACCGGGACTAGCGGTTACAATGAGCAGTTCTTC
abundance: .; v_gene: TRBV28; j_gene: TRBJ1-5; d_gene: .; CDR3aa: CASSFGPGDYQPQHF; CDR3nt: TGTGCCAGCAGTTTTGGGCCGGGAGACTATCAGCCCCAGCATTTT
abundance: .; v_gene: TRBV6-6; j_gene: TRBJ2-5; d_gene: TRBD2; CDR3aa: CASSYGPSGETQYF; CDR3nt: TGTGCCAGCAGTTATGGGCCTAGCGGGGAGACCCAGTACTTC
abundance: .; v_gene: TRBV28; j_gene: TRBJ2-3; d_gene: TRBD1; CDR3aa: CASNLGQGRTDTQYF; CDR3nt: TGTGCCAGCAATTTAGGACAGGGTAGGACAGATACGCAGTATTTT
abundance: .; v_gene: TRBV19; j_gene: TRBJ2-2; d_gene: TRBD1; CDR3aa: CASRGTGMNTGELFF; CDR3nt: TGTGCCAGTAGGGGGACAGGAATGAACACCGGGGAGCTGTTTTTT
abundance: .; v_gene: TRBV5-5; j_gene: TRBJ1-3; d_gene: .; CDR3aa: CASSRTVSGNTIYF; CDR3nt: TGTGCCAGCAGCCGGACAGTCTCTGGAAACACCATATATTTT
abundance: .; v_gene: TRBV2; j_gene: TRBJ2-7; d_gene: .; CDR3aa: CASALGGGSYEQYF; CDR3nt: TGTGCCAGCGCCCTCGGAGGGGGCTCCTACGAGCAGTACTTC
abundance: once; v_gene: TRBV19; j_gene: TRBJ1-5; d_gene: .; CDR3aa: CASSRQVQPQHF; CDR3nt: TGTGCCAGTAGTAGACAGGTCCAGCCCCAGCATTTT
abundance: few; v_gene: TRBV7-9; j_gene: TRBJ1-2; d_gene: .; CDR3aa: CASRTGLNGYTF; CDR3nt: TGTGCCAGCAGAACAGGGTTGAATGGCTACACCTTC
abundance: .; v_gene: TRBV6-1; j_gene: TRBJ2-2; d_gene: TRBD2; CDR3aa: CASSKGTSGRGDTGELFF; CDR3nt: TGTGCCAGCAGTAAAGGGACTAGCGGGAGGGGTGACACCGGGGAGCTGTTTTTT
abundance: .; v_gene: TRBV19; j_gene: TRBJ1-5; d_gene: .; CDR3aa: CASIGQGGRQPQHF; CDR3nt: TGTGCCAGTATCGGGCAGGGAGGACGACAGCCCCAGCATTTT
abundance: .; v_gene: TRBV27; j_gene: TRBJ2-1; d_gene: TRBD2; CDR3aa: CASSLPAGGSNEQFF; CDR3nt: TGTGCCAGCAGTTTACCAGCGGGAGGGTCGAATGAGCAGTTCTTC
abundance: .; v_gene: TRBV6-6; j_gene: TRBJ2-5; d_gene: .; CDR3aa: CASTPVRGSQETQYF; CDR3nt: TGTGCCAGCACCCCCGTGAGGGGCAGCCAAGAGACCCAGTACTTC
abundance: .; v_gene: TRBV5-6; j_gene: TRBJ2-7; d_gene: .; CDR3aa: CASSGQISYEQYF; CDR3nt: TGTGCCAGCAGCGGACAGATCTCCTACGAGCAGTACTTC
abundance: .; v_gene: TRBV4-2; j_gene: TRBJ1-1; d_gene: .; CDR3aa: CASSQDLVGTMNTEAFF; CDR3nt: TGTGCCAGCAGCCAAGATCTTGTCGGGACAATGAACACTGAAGCTTTCTTT
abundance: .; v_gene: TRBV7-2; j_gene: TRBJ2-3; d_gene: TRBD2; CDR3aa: CASSSGSTDTQYF; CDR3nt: TGTGCCAGCAGTAGCGGGAGTACGGATACGCAGTATTTT
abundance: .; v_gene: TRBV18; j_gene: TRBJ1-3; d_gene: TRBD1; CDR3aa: CASSPRTGEISGNTIYF; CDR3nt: TGTGCCAGCTCACCGAGAACAGGGGAAATCTCTGGAAACACCATATATTTT
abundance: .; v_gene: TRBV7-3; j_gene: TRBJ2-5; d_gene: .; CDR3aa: CASSLNAGETQYF; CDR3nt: TGTGCCAGCAGCTTAAATGCGGGAGAGACCCAGTACTTC
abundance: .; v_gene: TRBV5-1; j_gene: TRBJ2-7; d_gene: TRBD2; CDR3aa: CASSLRTSGRAEQYF; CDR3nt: TGCGCCAGCAGCTTGAGGACTAGCGGGAGGGCTGAGCAGTACTTC
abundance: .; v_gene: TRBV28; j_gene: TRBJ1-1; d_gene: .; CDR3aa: CASFDRNTEAFF; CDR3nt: TGTGCCAGCTTCGACAGGAACACTGAAGCTTTCTTT
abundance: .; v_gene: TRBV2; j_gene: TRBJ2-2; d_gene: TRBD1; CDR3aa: CASRLGTGGAGELFF; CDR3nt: TGTGCCAGCAGACTCGGGACAGGGGGGGCCGGGGAGCTGTTTTTT
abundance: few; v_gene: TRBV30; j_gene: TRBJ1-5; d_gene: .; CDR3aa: CAWSVGDLSNQPQHF; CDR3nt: TGTGCCTGGAGTGTGGGGGACCTTAGCAATCAGCCCCAGCATTTT
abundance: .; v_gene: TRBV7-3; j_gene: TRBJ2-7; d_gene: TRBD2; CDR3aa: CASSLRAGDEQYF; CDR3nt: TGTGCCAGCAGCTTAAGAGCGGGGGACGAGCAGTACTTC
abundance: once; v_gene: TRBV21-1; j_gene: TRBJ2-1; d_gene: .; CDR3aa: CASSKEGRELGEQFF; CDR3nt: TGTGCCAGCAGCAAAGAGGGCCGGGAGTTGGGTGAGCAGTTCTTC
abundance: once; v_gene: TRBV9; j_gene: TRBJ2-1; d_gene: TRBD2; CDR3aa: CASSTGLGRNNEQFF; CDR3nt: TGTGCCAGCAGCACGGGACTCGGGAGGAACAATGAGCAGTTCTTC
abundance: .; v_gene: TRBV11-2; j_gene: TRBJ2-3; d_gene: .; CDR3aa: CASSPAGDNTDTQYF; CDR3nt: TGTGCCAGCAGCCCCGCCGGGGACAACACAGATACGCAGTATTTT